This T cell receptor beta chain came from a study of blood T cells in healthy people across ages. Primers used in a second PCR of about 7 to 11 cycles were a sample-barcoded 5' primer and a J-beta primer mix. TCRdb independently ran MiXCR on the 5' RACE reads; one entry per CDR3 protein. Here the sample spans 650,000 to 700,000 distinct CDR3 sequences, 32% being singletons. This clonotype was seen only a few times. The target antigen is unknown. Whole-study results and caveats: Versus aged donors, long-lived donors had higher diversity and more naive CD4+ cells.

With 0 bases removed from V and 4 bases from J, the gap between germline ends came to 9 bases. The CDR3 length is 15 residues. Germline values: CDR1 ENHRY, CDR2 SYGVKD. The receptor was isolated from a woman of 80 years or more in good health. The J gene is TRBJ2-2, the V gene TRBV10-3; possibly TRBD1 for D (5 bases). Sequences were obtained from blood. In DNA form, the CDR3 reads TGTGCCATCAGTGAGTCCCAGGGCCTCACCGGGGAGCTGTTTTTT. It encodes CAISESQGLTGELFF.